Listed below are T cell receptor beta chains from one sample, sequenced in a study of post-analysis software for immune sequencing data. MiXCR, run by TCRdb on the PCR reads, gives a single entry per CDR3 protein. The sample lists about 680,000 distinct CDR3 sequences, 55% to 70% occurring once. Sequences were obtained from blood. These receptors all stem from a girl aged 2 to 9 with multiple sclerosis. The CDR3 runs from the conserved cysteine through the conserved F or W. A D gene is named only where the DNA matches it firmly. Rows may omit the clone size; those that give it use once, few, many or a size class.

clone size	V gene	D gene	J gene	CDR3 DNA	CDR3 protein
.	TRBV7-2	TRBD1	TRBJ1-2	TGTGCCAGCAGCTTAATGACAGGGGATCAGGGAGGCTACACCTTC	CASSLMTGDQGGYTF
.	TRBV2	.	TRBJ2-7	TGTGCCAGCGGAGGGAGGACAGGGAGGGTAGAGCAGTACTTC	CASGGRTGRVEQYF
.	TRBV11-2	.	TRBJ2-5	TGTGCCAGTAGCAAGACCACGAGGGAGCAGTACTTC	CASSKTTREQYF
few	TRBV9	.	TRBJ1-6	TGTGCCAGCAGCGTAGGCGTCCTCCGTAATTCACCCCTCCACTTT	CASSVGVLRNSPLHF
.	TRBV11-2	TRBD1	TRBJ1-1	TGTGCCAGCAGCCCGACAGGGACGAACACTGAAGCTTTCTTT	CASSPTGTNTEAFF
few	TRBV29-1	.	TRBJ1-5	TGCAGCGTTGGCGGAGTCAATCAGCCCCAGCATTTT	CSVGGVNQPQHF
.	TRBV2	.	TRBJ2-1	TGTGCCAGTCTTAGACTAGTCCAGGGGAATGAGCAGTTCTTC	CASLRLVQGNEQFF
.	TRBV7-6	TRBD1	TRBJ1-1	TGTGCCAGCAGCTTGACGGCCGGGACAGGGGTCCTGTACACTGAAGCTTTCTTT	CASSLTAGTGVLYTEAFF
once	TRBV7-9	.	TRBJ2-5	TGTGCCAGCTCATTGCGGGCAGTAGAGACCCAGTACTTC	CASSLRAVETQYF
once	TRBV20-1	.	TRBJ1-4	TGCAGTGCTAGAGATGACAAAAATGGCGAAAAACTGTTTTTT	CSARDDKNGEKLFF
.	TRBV7-2	TRBD1	TRBJ2-3	TGTGCCAGCAGCTTAGGGTCCGACAGGGCGGATACGCAGTATTTT	CASSLGSDRADTQYF
.	TRBV18	.	TRBJ2-3	TGTGCCAGCTCATCGATTTCGCTCTACTTCACAGATACGCAGTATTTT	CASSSISLYFTDTQYF
.	TRBV6-5	.	TRBJ2-5	TGTGCCAGCGGGCACACACAACTAGCTAGTATTGAGACCCAGTACTTC	CASGHTQLASIETQYF
.	TRBV7-2	TRBD2	TRBJ2-3	TGTGCCAGCAGCTTAGTTGGGAGCGGGGCCAAGAGAGATACGCAGTATTTT	CASSLVGSGAKRDTQYF
.	TRBV20-1	.	TRBJ2-2	TGCAGTGTGAACTCTGACACCGGGGAGCTGTTTTTT	CSVNSDTGELFF
few	TRBV29-1	.	TRBJ2-7	TGCAGCGTTGAAGGCTTGGAGGGTCAGTACGAGCAGTACTTC	CSVEGLEGQYEQYF
.	TRBV5-5	TRBD2	TRBJ2-3	TGTGCCAGCAGCTTGGGGTCCGCTAGCGGAAATACGCAGTATTTT	CASSLGSASGNTQYF
.	TRBV7-8	.	TRBJ1-1	TGTGCCAGCAGCTTCAAAGGGGACACTGAAGCTTTCTTT	CASSFKGDTEAFF
.	TRBV5-4	TRBD1	TRBJ1-2	TGTGCCAGCAGCTCGGACAGGGATGGCTACACCTTC	CASSSDRDGYTF
.	TRBV5-1	TRBD1	TRBJ2-5	TGCGCCAGCAGCTACAGGGGATCAGAAGAGACCCAGTACTTC	CASSYRGSEETQYF
once	TRBV6-1	.	TRBJ1-5	TGTGCCAGCAGAGAAGGTCCAATAAGCAATCAGCCCCGGCATTTT	CASREGPISNQPRHF
.	TRBV20-1	TRBD1	TRBJ2-5	TGCAGTGCGACAGGGACAGGGAGGCTTGTGGAGACCCAGTACTTC	CSATGTGRLVETQYF
.	TRBV18	.	TRBJ2-5	TGTGCCAGCTCACCACGGCCGCTAGACAGGATCCAAGAGACCCAGTACTTC	CASSPRPLDRIQETQYF
.	TRBV7-9	.	TRBJ2-1	TGTGCCAGCAGCCCCGCCCCCCTGAATGAGCAGTTCTTC	CASSPAPLNEQFF
.	TRBV5-5	.	TRBJ1-1	TGTGCCAGCAGCTTGGGGCAGCATACTGAAGCTTTCTTT	CASSLGQHTEAFF
.	TRBV7-9	.	TRBJ2-1	TGTGCCAGCAGGGAGGGGGAGTACAATGAGCAGTTCTTC	CASREGEYNEQFF
.	TRBV4-2	.	TRBJ1-5	TGTGCCAGCAGATGGACGAGCTGGGTCAATCAGCCCCAGCATTTT	CASRWTSWVNQPQHF
.	TRBV10-3	.	TRBJ1-5	TGTGCCATCAGTGAGTCATCAGCTCAGCCCCAGCATTTT	CAISESSAQPQHF
.	TRBV20-1	TRBD2	TRBJ2-3	TGCAGTGCCGCGCCGACTAGCGGGGGGGTAGATACGCAGTATTTT	CSAAPTSGGVDTQYF
.	TRBV10-2	TRBD2	TRBJ2-2	TGCGCCAGCAGGACTAGCGGGAGTGTAGCCGGGGAGCTGTTTTTT	CASRTSGSVAGELFF
few	TRBV7-9	.	TRBJ2-3	TGTGCCAGCAGCTCTAGTGATACGCAGTATTTT	CASSSSDTQYF
few	TRBV24-1	TRBD1	TRBJ2-1	TGTGCCACCAGTGATGCAGGGGGCCCCTACAATGAGCAGTTCTTC	CATSDAGGPYNEQFF
.	TRBV29-1	.	TRBJ1-2	TGCAGCGTTGAATTTGGGCAGGGGCGTTATGGCTACACCTTC	CSVEFGQGRYGYTF
.	TRBV7-4	.	TRBJ2-7	TGTGCCAGCAGCTGGAAGTCCTACGAGCAGTACTTC	CASSWKSYEQYF
.	TRBV11-3	TRBD1	TRBJ1-2	TGTGCCAGCAGCCCCAGACAGGGGGCGGATGGCTACACCTTC	CASSPRQGADGYTF
.	TRBV12-3/TRBV12-4	.	TRBJ1-2	TGTGCCAGCAGGAGACTGATGGACCGTGGCTACACCTTC	CASRRLMDRGYTF
.	TRBV29-1	.	TRBJ2-5	TGCAGCGTTGACAGGCCGGCAGCGGAGACCCAGTACTTC	CSVDRPAAETQYF
.	TRBV15	.	TRBJ1-2	TGTGCCACTCTTCCCGAGGAAGGGAACCTTAACTATGGCTACACCTTC	CATLPEEGNLNYGYTF
.	TRBV5-1	TRBD2	TRBJ2-3	TGCGCCAGCAGCCCCGCGGGACTAGCGGGGACAGATACGCAGTATTTT	CASSPAGLAGTDTQYF
.	TRBV6-1	.	TRBJ1-6	TGTGCCAGCAGTGAAGCAGGGGATAATTCACCCCTCCACTTT	CASSEAGDNSPLHF
once	TRBV3-1	TRBD2	TRBJ2-1	TGTGCCAGCAGCTCCGTAGCGGGAGGTCACAATGAGCAGTTCTTC	CASSSVAGGHNEQFF
.	TRBV6-1	.	TRBJ2-5	TGTGCCAGCAGCCCAGCGAACGTGGGGCAGGAGACCCAGTACTTC	CASSPANVGQETQYF